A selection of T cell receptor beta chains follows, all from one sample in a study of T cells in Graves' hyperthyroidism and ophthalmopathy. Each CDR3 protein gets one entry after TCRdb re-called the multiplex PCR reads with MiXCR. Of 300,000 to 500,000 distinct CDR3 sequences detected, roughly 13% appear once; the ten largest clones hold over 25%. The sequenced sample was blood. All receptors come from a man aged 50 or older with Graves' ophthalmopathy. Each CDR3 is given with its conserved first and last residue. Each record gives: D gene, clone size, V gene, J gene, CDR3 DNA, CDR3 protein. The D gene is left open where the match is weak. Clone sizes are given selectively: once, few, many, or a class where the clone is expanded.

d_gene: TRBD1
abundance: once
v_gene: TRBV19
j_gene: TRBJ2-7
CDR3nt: TGTGCCACCTTACCGGGACAGGGGGCGGGGGAGCAGTACTTC
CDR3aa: CATLPGQGAGEQYF

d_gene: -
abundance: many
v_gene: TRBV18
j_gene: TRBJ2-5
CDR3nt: TGTGCCAGCTCACCACCGAGGGTTACAGAGACCCAGTACTTC
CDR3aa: CASSPPRVTETQYF

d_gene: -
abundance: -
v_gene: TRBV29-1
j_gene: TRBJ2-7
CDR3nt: TGCAGCGGGAGAAACAGCTACGAGCAGTACTTC
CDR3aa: CSGRNSYEQYF

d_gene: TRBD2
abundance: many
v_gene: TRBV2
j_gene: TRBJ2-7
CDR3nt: TGTGCCAGCAGGGAGGGACTAGCGGGGGATCGCTACGAGCAGTACTTC
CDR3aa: CASREGLAGDRYEQYF

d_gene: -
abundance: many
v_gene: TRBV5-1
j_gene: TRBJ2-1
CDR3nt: TGCGCCAGCAGCCCGGAGAGTATTGGTGAGCAGTTCTTC
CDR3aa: CASSPESIGEQFF

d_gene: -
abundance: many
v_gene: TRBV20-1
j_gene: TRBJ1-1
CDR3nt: TGCAGTGCTAGGGGACAACGAGGGGGGAACACTGAAGCTTTCTTT
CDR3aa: CSARGQRGGNTEAFF

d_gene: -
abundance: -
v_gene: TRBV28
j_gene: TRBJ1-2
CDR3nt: TGTGCCAGCAGCTCCGTCGGGGGGGGTAACTATGGCTACACCTTC
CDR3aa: CASSSVGGGNYGYTF

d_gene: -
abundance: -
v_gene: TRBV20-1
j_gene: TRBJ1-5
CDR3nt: TGCAGTGCTAAGGATAGAGTCTGGCTAGATAGCAATCAGCCCCAGCATTTT
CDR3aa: CSAKDRVWLDSNQPQHF

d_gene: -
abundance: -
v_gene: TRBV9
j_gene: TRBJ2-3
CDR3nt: TGTGCCAGCAGCCCCCCCACGTCAGATACGCAGTATTTT
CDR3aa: CASSPPTSDTQYF

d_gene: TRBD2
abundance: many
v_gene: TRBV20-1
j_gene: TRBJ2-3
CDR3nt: TGCAGTGCTAGTCTAGCGGAGACAGATACGCAGTATTTT
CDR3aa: CSASLAETDTQYF

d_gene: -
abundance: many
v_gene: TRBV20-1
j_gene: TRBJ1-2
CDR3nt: TGCGCCCTTGCTGGAGTAAGGGAGTCTGGCTACACCTTC
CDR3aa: CALAGVRESGYTF

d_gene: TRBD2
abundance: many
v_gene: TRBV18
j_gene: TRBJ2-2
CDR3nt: TGTGCCAGCTCACCACAGGGTCTAGCGGGACAATCCGGGGAGCTGTTTTTT
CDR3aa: CASSPQGLAGQSGELFF

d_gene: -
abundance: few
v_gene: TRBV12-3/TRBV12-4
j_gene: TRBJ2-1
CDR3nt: TGTGCCAGCAGTTTAGCGCCTTGGGAAAACAATGAGCAGTTCTTC
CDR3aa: CASSLAPWENNEQFF

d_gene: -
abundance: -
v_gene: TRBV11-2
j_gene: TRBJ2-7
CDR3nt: TGTGCCAGCAGCTTCGTGGTAGCGCCCTCCTACAATGAGCAGTACTTC
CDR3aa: CASSFVVAPSYNEQYF

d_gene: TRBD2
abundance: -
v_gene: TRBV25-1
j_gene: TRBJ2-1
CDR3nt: TGTGCCAGCAGTTCCGGGACTAGCGGGAGAATTGGTGAGCAGTTCTTC
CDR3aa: CASSSGTSGRIGEQFF

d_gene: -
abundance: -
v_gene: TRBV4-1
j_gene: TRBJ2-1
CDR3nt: TGCGCCAGCAGCCAAGGGTCTGTTTACAATGAGCAGTTCTTC
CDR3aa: CASSQGSVYNEQFF

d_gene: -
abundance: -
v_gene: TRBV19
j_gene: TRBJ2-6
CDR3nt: TGTGCCGCCATCTCTGGGGCCAACGTCCTGACTTTC
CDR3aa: CAAISGANVLTF

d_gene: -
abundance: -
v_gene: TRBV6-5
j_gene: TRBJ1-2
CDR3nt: TGTGCCAGCAGTTACTCGAGGTTAAACTATGGCTACACCTTC
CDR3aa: CASSYSRLNYGYTF

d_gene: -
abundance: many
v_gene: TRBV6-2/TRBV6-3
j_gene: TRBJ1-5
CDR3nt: TGTGCCAGCAGACCCGGACAGTTCAATCAGCCCCAGCATTTT
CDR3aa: CASRPGQFNQPQHF

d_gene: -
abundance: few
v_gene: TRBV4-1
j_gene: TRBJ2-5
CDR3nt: TGCGCCAGCAGCCGGGTCGGACTCCAAGAGACCCAGTACTTC
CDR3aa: CASSRVGLQETQYF

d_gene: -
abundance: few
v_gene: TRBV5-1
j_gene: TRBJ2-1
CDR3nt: TGCGCCAGCAGCTTGGGACAGCTCCTAATCAATGAGCAGTTCTTC
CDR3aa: CASSLGQLLINEQFF

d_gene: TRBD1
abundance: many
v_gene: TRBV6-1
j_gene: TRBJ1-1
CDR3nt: TGTGCCAGCAGACCTTCGATCAGGGGGCAGACTGAAGCTTTCTTT
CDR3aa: CASRPSIRGQTEAFF

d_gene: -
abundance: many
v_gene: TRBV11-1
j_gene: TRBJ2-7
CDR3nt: TGTGCCAGCAGCGCACAGGGTTACTACGAGCAGTACTTC
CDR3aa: CASSAQGYYEQYF

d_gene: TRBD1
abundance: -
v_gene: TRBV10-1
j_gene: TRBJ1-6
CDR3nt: TGCGCCAGCAGTGAGTCGAGCAACAGGGGAAATTCACCCCTCCACTTT
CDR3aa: CASSESSNRGNSPLHF

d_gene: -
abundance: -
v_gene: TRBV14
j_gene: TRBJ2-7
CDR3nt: TGTGCCAGCAGCCAAACCGGTTCATTGGGTCGACCCCTCGAGCAGTACTTC
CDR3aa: CASSQTGSLGRPLEQYF

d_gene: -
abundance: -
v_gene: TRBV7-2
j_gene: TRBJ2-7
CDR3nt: TGTGCCAGCAGCACGGGGGGCGACTACGAGCAGTACTTC
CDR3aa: CASSTGGDYEQYF

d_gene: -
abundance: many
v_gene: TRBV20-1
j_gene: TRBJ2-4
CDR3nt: TGCAGTGCTAGGGGTAGGGTTGTCGAAAACATTCAGTACTTC
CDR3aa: CSARGRVVENIQYF

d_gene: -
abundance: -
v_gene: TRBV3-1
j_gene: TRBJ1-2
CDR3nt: TGTGCCAGCAGCCAAGATCGGGAGGGCTTCTATGGCTACACCTTC
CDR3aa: CASSQDREGFYGYTF

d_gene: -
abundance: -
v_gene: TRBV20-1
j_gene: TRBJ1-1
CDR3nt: TGCAGTGCTAGAGATGGACAGAACCCGAACACTGAAGCTTTCTTT
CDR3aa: CSARDGQNPNTEAFF

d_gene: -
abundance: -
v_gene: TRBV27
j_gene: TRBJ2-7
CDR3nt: TGTGCCAGCAGTTTATCAGTCGGGGCAACCTACGAGCAGTACTTC
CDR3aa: CASSLSVGATYEQYF

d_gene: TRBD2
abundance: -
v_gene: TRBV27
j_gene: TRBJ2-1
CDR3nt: TGTGCCAGCAGTTCGTCCAAAATTAGCGGGAACTCCTACAATGAGCAGTTCTTC
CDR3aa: CASSSSKISGNSYNEQFF

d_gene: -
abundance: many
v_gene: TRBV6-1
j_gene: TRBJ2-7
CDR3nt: TGTGCCGTAGGGTGGGGGTCAAACGAGCAGTACTTC
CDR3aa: CAVGWGSNEQYF

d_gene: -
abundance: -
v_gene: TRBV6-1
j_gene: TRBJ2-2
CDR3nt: TGTGCCAGCAACCGACAGACCGGGGAGCTGTTTTTT
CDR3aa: CASNRQTGELFF

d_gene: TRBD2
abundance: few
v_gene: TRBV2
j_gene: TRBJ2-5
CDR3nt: TGTGCCAGCCATCCGGGACTAGCGGGAGTAGAACAAGAGACCCAGTACTTC
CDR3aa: CASHPGLAGVEQETQYF

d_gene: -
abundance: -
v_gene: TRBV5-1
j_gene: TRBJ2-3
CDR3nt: TGCGCCAGCAGCTTGGATGTCGGGGATACGCAGTATTTT
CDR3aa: CASSLDVGDTQYF

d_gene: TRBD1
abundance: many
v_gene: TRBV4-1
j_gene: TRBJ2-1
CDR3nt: TGCGCCAGCAGCCCGGAGGGACAGGGGTACGATGAGCAGTTCTTC
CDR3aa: CASSPEGQGYDEQFF

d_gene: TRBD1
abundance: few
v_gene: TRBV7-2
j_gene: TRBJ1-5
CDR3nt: TGTGCCAGCAGTCATCCGGCACAGGGGAACAATCAGCCCCAGCATTTT
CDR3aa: CASSHPAQGNNQPQHF

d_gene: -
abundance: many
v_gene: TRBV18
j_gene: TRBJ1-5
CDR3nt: TGTGCCAGCTCACCAACGACAGTCAATCAGCCCCAGCATTTT
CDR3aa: CASSPTTVNQPQHF

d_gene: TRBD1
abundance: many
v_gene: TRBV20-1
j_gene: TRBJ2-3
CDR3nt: TGCAGTGCTAGACGCAGGGGGTTCTCTCCTAGCACAGATACGCAGTATTTT
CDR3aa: CSARRRGFSPSTDTQYF